This T cell receptor beta chain was sequenced during a study of shared clonotypes between healthy human individuals. Study summary: CD4 naive and memory got three plates each, CD8 naive two, CD8 memory one.

From germline, CDR1 is MGHRA and CDR2 YSYEKL. The CDR3 totals 18 residues. The V end was cut by 2 bases, the J end by 2 bases, with 18 bases between. Assay: immunoSEQ multiplex PCR; the TCRdb copy retains only in-frame clones and omits some. The table shows roughly 700,000 clones, with roughly 70% occurring only once. The chain couples TRBV4-1 to TRBJ2-2; D is possibly TRBD1 (5 bases). Source material: memory CD4+ T cells sorted from blood. The subset denotes: CD45RA-negative fraction. The TCR was taken from a woman in her 30s in good health. CDR3 nucleotides: TGCGCCAGCAGCCAACAGGGCCCCCAGGAGTTAAACACCGGGGAGCTGTTTTTT. Translating it yields CASSQQGPQELNTGELFF.